What follows are 31 T cell receptor beta chains derived from one specimen sequenced in a study of T cell responses to AZD1222 COVID-19 vaccine (dated by TCRdb to about 2021). Libraries were built with the immunoSEQ multiplex PCR assay. The immuneACCESS repertoire file appears here via TCRdb, limited to in-frame rearrangements. These files lack a portion of the clones; in checked studies, under half of the deficit traces to unresolved V genes, and the cause of the others is not known. This sample gives 95,000 to 110,000 clones in total; around 89% of them show up just once. The ten largest clones take up about 6.6% of the sample. Taken with the paper, the label for time point translates to: baseline before first vaccination. This specimen consisted of peripheral blood, obtained on day 0 of AZD1222 vaccination. The origin of the receptors is an adult in good health.

This chain uses TRBV7-2 with TRBJ1-6; 8 bases are a match to TRBD1. CDR1 is SGHTA and CDR2 is FQGNSA in the germline V gene. This CDR3 contains 18 residues. Trimming took 5 bases from V and 4 from J; bases not matched to a gene: 13. The CDR3 loop is CASSPLDRGNRYNSPLHF. The CDR3, as DNA: TGTGCCAGCAGCCCACTCGACAGGGGAAACCGGTATAATTCACCCCTCCACTTT. The full variable domain, in which reference TRBV7-2 and TRBJ1-6 provide the parts outside the CDR3, is GAGVSQSPSNKVTEKGKDVELRCDPISGHTALYWYRQSLGQGLEFLIYFQGNSAPDKSGLPSDRFSAERTGGSVSTLTIQRTQQEDSAVYLCASSPLDRGNRYNSPLHFGNGTRLTVT.

This chain uses TRBV3-1 (or the pseudogene TRBV3-2) with TRBJ1-1; D call uncertain. Germline V lookup: CDR1 LGHDT, CDR2 YNNKEL (reference sequence). This CDR3 is built from 17 residues. The ends were cut back, 0 bases at V and 1 base at J, with 15 bases in the middle. The CDR3 sequence: CASSQDLAGPRNTEAFF. CDR3 DNA: TGTGCCAGCAGCCAAGATTTGGCCGGTCCAAGGAACACTGAAGCTTTCTTT.

The chain recombines TRBV7-3 with TRBJ2-7, with 8 nucleotides matching TRBD2. Germline values: CDR1 SGHTA, CDR2 FQGTGA. The CDR3 totals 15 residues. The V and J ends lost 1 base and 1 base, in that order; junction bases with no gene match: 3. In nucleotides, the CDR3 is TGTGCCAGCAGCTTAAATAGCGGGGATTCCTACGAGCAGTACTTC. Residues: CASSLNSGDSYEQYF.

J is TRBJ1-6 and V is TRBV28; D unclear. Trimming shortened V by 6 bases and J by 0 bases, and 6 bases separated the two germline ends. The CDR3 has 14 residues. Germline CDR1 reads MDHEN; CDR2 reads SYDVKM. The CDR3 reads CASRQSSYNSPLHF. In DNA, the CDR3 is TGTGCCAGCAGACAAAGCTCCTATAATTCACCCCTCCACTTT.

J is TRBJ2-7 and V is TRBV18; TRBD2 matches 13 bases. With V trimmed by 6 bases and J by 3 bases, 8 bases remained unmatched. Germline CDR1 is KGHSH and CDR2 is LQKENI. This CDR3 is 16 amino acids long. CDR3 residues: CASSRARTSGSYEQYF. For the CDR3, the DNA is TGTGCCAGCTCTCGAGCTAGGACTAGCGGGAGCTACGAGCAGTACTTC. The full variable domain, rest sourced from reference TRBV18 and TRBJ2-7, is NAGVMQNPRHLVRRRGQEARLRCSPMKGHSHVYWYRQLPEEGLKFMVYLQKENIIDESGMPKERFSAEFPKEGPSILRIQQVVRGDSAAYFCASSRARTSGSYEQYFGPGTRLTVT.

V is TRBV5-1 and J is TRBJ2-2, with 7 bases that match TRBD1. CDR1 and CDR2 from the germline V gene are SGHRS and YFSETQ. This CDR3 is built from 13 residues. V lost 3 bases and J lost 8; bases outside the gene matches: 4. CDR3 residues: CASSYTGVGELFF. CDR3 in DNA: TGCGCCAGCAGCTATACAGGGGTTGGGGAGCTGTTTTTT.

The chain has TRBV27 and TRBJ2-3, with 8 positions matching TRBD2. The CDR3 extends over 15 amino acids. Germline trimming cut 5 bases from V and 6 bases from J; bases unmatched to any gene: 10. Germline V gene data show CDR1 as MNHEY and CDR2 as SMNVEV (reference sequence). The CDR3 region has the DNA TGTGCCAGCAGTCCCCGGGGAGCGGGAGTGGATACGCAGTATTTT. This gives the protein CASSPRGAGVDTQYF.

The chain joins TRBV5-4 to TRBJ1-1, with D possibly TRBD1 on 6 matching bases. Germline CDR1 SGHNT, CDR2 YYREEE (reference sequence). CDR3 size: 14 residues. V shed 4 bases and J shed 12 bases, with 22 bases lying between them. The CDR3 DNA follows: TGTGCCAGCAGCCCAGAGGGGGGAGTGGGGGCGACTTTCTTT. This codes for CASSPEGGVGATFF.

The chain uses TRBV28 and TRBJ2-7; D possibly corresponds to TRBD2 (7 bases). Germline CDR1 is MDHEN and CDR2 is SYDVKM. CDR3 length: 14 residues. The V gene lost 6 bases and the J gene lost 1 base, with 13 bases spanning the gap. The CDR3 protein is CASRPGGPSYEQYF. CDR3 nucleotides: TGTGCCAGCAGGCCCGGGGGGCCATCCTACGAGCAGTACTTC.

The V and J genes are TRBV19 and TRBJ2-1; maybe TRBD2 (5 bases). The germline CDR1 and CDR2 sequences are LNHDA and SQIVND (reference sequence). The ends were cut back, 7 bases at V and 8 bases at J, with 18 bases in the middle. The CDR3 has 14 amino acids. CDR3 region: CASNAKRFWDEQFF. The DNA of the CDR3 is TGTGCCAGTAACGCAAAGCGGTTTTGGGATGAGCAGTTCTTC.

The chain joins TRBV6-2 or TRBV6-3 to TRBJ1-1; 11 positions agree with TRBD1. The CDR3 sequence is 16 residues long. CDR1 is MNHEY, CDR2 SVGEGT, per germline. The V and J ends lost 2 bases and 5 bases, in that order; junction bases with no gene match: 7. The DNA of the CDR3 is TGTGCCAGCAGTTACGGCGGGACAGGGGGTAGTACTGAAGCTTTCTTT. Translating it yields CASSYGGTGGSTEAFF.

This rearrangement joins TRBV30 to TRBJ1-2, with D possibly TRBD1 on 6 matching bases. V shed 5 bases and J shed 10 bases, with 14 bases lying between them. The length of the CDR3 is 11 residues. CDR1 is GTSNPN, CDR2 SVGIG, per germline (reference sequence). The DNA for the CDR3 is TGTGCCTGGGGGGGGGCTTTAGACTACACCTTC. As protein: CAWGGALDYTF.

V gene TRBV6-4 combines with J gene TRBJ2-7; possible D gene TRBD2, 6 bases. The V gene lost 4 bases and the J gene lost 3 bases, with 16 bases spanning the gap. The CDR3 loop spans 15 amino acids. Germline V lookup: CDR1 MRHNA, CDR2 SNTAGT. This CDR3 is CASSGPSASCYEQYF. In DNA, the CDR3 is TGTGCCAGCAGTGGACCTAGCGCTAGCTGCTACGAGCAGTACTTC.

The rearrangement joins TRBV28 to TRBJ2-3, with a weak D call TRBD2 (6 bases). The CDR3 is 12 residues long. Germline assignment: CDR1 MDHEN and CDR2 SYDVKM. V was cut by 6 bases and J by 6 bases, with 10 bases left in between. CDR3 DNA: TGTGCCAGCAGGGGCGGGGAGGATACGCAGTATTTT. It codes for CASRGGEDTQYF.

This rearrangement joins TRBV7-8 to TRBJ1-5; 8 bases are a match to TRBD1. Unmatched junction bases numbered 5, after V lost 4 bases and J lost 6 bases. Germline V gene data show CDR1 as SGHVS and CDR2 as FQNEAQ. The CDR3 is 14 amino acids. CDR3 sequence: CASSSGGGGQPQHF. The CDR3 DNA reads TGTGCCAGCAGCTCAGGGGGCGGCGGTCAGCCCCAGCATTTT. Together with reference TRBV7-8 and TRBJ1-5, the CDR3 gives the full variable domain: GAGVSQSPRYKVAKRGQDVALRCDPISGHVSLFWYQQALGQGPEFLTYFQNEAQLDKSGLPSDRFFAERPEGSVSTLKIQRTQQEDSAVYLCASSSGGGGQPQHFGDGTRLSIL.

The V gene is TRBV10-3, the J gene TRBJ1-6; possible D gene TRBD1, 6 bases. V was pared by 10 bases and J by 8 bases, with 15 bases between. Germline V lookup: CDR1 ENHRY, CDR2 SYGVKD. The CDR3 covers 13 residues. The CDR3: CASRHREDSPLHF. DNA for the CDR3: TGTGCCAGCCGTCACAGGGAGGATTCACCCCTCCACTTT.

The V gene is TRBV3-1 (or the pseudogene TRBV3-2), the J gene TRBJ1-2, with a weak D call TRBD1 (6 bases). The CDR3 sequence is 16 residues long. The V and J ends lost 0 bases and 2 bases respectively, with 13 bases between them. From germline, CDR1 is LGHDT and CDR2 YNNKEL (reference sequence). The CDR3 coding sequence is TGTGCCAGCAGCCAAGATAGGGGGACTCTGAACTATGGCTACACCTTC. Residues: CASSQDRGTLNYGYTF.

The V gene is TRBV11-2, the J gene TRBJ1-6; unclear D gene. Trimming left V 0 bases short and J 6 bases short, with 3 bases between. CDR3 length: 13 residues. Germline V CDR1 and CDR2: SGHAT, FQNNGV. The CDR3 DNA is TGTGCCAGCAGCTTAGATCTTAATTCACCCCTCCACTTT. It specifies CASSLDLNSPLHF.

By share of the sample, this clone is medium-sized. This rearrangement joins TRBV24-1 to TRBJ2-2, with D possibly being TRBD2 (5 bases). The CDR3 is 14 amino acids. The germline gives CDR1 KGHDR, CDR2 SFDVKD. With 1 base removed from V and 5 bases from J, the gap between germline ends came to 7 bases. In DNA, the CDR3 is TGTGCCACCAGTGATTTTAGGGAGACCGGGGAGCTGTTTTTT. The encoded protein is CATSDFRETGELFF.

This rearrangement joins TRBV29-1 to TRBJ1-4; maybe TRBD1 (6 bases). Germline-derived CDR1 and CDR2 are SQVTM and ANQGSEA. This CDR3 region has 15 residues. Trimming removed 1 base at V and 5 bases at J, with 14 bases between. The CDR3: CSVEGVGQGNEKLFF. In nucleotides, the CDR3 is TGCAGCGTTGAAGGTGTCGGGCAGGGGAATGAAAAACTGTTTTTT.

The sample holds one count of this clone. V and J are TRBV28 and TRBJ1-4; the match to TRBD1 covers 7 bases. V dropped 6 bases and J dropped 8; count of bases not matched to a gene: 9. The CDR3 is made up of 14 amino acids. Per germline, CDR1 MDHEN and CDR2 SYDVKM. The CDR3 loop is CASSWDRMEEKLFF. The CDR3 nucleotides read TGTGCCAGCAGCTGGGACAGAATGGAAGAAAAACTGTTTTTT.

V is TRBV27 and J is TRBJ2-5, with 13 nucleotides matching TRBD2. The trim removed 6 bases at V and 1 base at J, leaving 11 bases unmatched. Germline V gene data show CDR1 as MNHEY and CDR2 as SMNVEV (reference sequence). The CDR3 contains 18 residues. The CDR3: CASRKTSGRRGPQETQYF. As DNA, the CDR3 is TGTGCCAGCAGGAAGACTAGCGGGAGGAGGGGGCCCCAAGAGACCCAGTACTTC.

V is TRBV30 and J is TRBJ2-2; 8 bases are shared with TRBD1. There are 15 residues in the CDR3. Germline CDR1 and CDR2: GTSNPN and SVGIG (reference sequence). V gave up 2 bases and J gave up 3 bases; unmatched junction bases: 5. The CDR3 nucleotides read TGTGCCTGGAGTTTGCCAGGGGGCTACACCGGGGAGCTGTTTTTT. Amino acids: CAWSLPGGYTGELFF.

Written as DNA, the CDR3 is TGTGCCAGCAGTTACGAGCACAGGGCGAACACTGAAGCTTTCTTT. It specifies CASSYEHRANTEAFF. The chain is built from TRBV6-5 and TRBJ1-1; D is possibly TRBD1 (6 bases). Germline CDR1 reads MNHEY; CDR2 reads SVGAGI. V was clipped by 2 bases and J by 1 base, with 11 bases between them. The CDR3 covers 15 residues.

The CDR3 is CASSLEESVPLHF. The CDR3 DNA reads TGTGCCAGCAGCTTAGAGGAGAGTGTACCCCTCCACTTT. The V gene is TRBV7-9, the J gene TRBJ1-6, with D hard to call. CDR3 size: 13 residues. V was trimmed by 1 base and J by 12 bases, leaving 10 bases between them. Germline CDR1 and CDR2: SEHNR and FQNEAQ (reference sequence).

This clone turned up a few times. This chain links TRBV24-1 with TRBJ1-2; D remains unclear. Germline CDR1 KGHDR, CDR2 SFDVKD. Deletions cut 5 bases from V and 6 bases from J, with 9 bases between. The CDR3 covers 12 residues. The CDR3 spells CATSAGFDGYTF. The CDR3, as DNA: TGTGCCACCAGTGCAGGTTTTGATGGCTACACCTTC.

The chain has TRBV7-9 and TRBJ2-7; 12 bases align to TRBD2. Germline values: CDR1 SEHNR, CDR2 FQNEAQ (reference sequence). This CDR3 region has 16 residues. V shed 5 bases, J shed 3 bases, and the junction held 8 bases outside the gene matches. CDR3 nucleotide sequence: TGTGCCAGCAGCCCCTCTAGCGGGAGGGCCTTCTACGAGCAGTACTTC. Protein sequence: CASSPSSGRAFYEQYF.

V and J are TRBV19 and TRBJ1-1, with D uncertain. This CDR3 has 10 residues. Germline V gene sequence: CDR1 LNHDA, CDR2 SQIVND (reference sequence). The V gene lost 5 bases and the J gene lost 7 bases, with 5 bases spanning the gap. This CDR3 reads CASSRNEAFF. The DNA of the CDR3 is TGTGCCAGTAGTCGGAATGAAGCTTTCTTT.

The chain carries TRBV6-2 or TRBV6-3 and TRBJ1-1, with 7 bases identical to TRBD1. This CDR3 has 13 residues. V lost 6 bases, J lost 4 bases, and 5 bases stayed unmatched. Looked up from germline, CDR1 is MNHEY and CDR2 is SVGEGT. The CDR3 bases are TGTGCCAGCAGCGAACAGGGGACCACTGAAGCTTTCTTT. This translates into CASSEQGTTEAFF.

The V call is TRBV25-1, the J call TRBJ2-6, with 7 bases fitting TRBD1. The CDR3 is made up of 16 amino acids. CDR1 is MGHDK and CDR2 is SYGVNS in the germline V gene. V shed 3 bases, J shed 2 bases, and the junction held 4 bases outside the gene matches. Here the CDR3 reads CASSEAQGTGANVLTF. CDR3 nucleotides: TGTGCCAGCAGTGAGGCACAGGGGACTGGGGCCAACGTCCTGACTTTC. Looking up the rest from reference TRBV25-1 and TRBJ2-6 gives the full variable domain: EADIYQTPRYLVIGTGKKITLECSQTMGHDKMYWYQQDPGMELHLIHYSYGVNSTEKGDLSSESTVSRIRTEHFPLTLESARPSHTSQYLCASSEAQGTGANVLTFGAGSRLTVL.

The rearrangement links TRBV10-3 to TRBJ2-7; D uncertain. The CDR3 extends over 12 amino acids. V was clipped by 6 bases and J by 1 base, with 7 bases between them. Germline CDR1 ENHRY, CDR2 SYGVKD. CDR3 sequence: CAIREPSYEQYF. The CDR3 DNA follows: TGTGCCATCAGAGAACCTTCCTACGAGCAGTACTTC.